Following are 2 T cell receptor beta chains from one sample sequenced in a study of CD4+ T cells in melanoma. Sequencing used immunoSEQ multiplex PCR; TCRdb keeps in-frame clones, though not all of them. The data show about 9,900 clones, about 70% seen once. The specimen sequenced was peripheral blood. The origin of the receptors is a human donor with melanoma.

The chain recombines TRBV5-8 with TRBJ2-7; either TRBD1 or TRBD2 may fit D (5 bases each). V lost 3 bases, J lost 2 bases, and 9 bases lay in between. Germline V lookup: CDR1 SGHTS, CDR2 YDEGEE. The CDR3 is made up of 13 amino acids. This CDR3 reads CASSSGPTYEQYF. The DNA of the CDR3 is TGTGCCAGCAGCTCGGGACCGACCTACGAGCAGTACTTC.

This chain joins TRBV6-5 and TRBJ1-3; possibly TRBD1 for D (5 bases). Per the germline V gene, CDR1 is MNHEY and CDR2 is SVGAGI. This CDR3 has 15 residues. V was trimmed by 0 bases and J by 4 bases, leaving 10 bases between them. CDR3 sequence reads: CASSYSGGSGNTIYF. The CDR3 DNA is TGTGCCAGCAGTTACTCGGGGGGGTCCGGAAACACCATATATTTT.